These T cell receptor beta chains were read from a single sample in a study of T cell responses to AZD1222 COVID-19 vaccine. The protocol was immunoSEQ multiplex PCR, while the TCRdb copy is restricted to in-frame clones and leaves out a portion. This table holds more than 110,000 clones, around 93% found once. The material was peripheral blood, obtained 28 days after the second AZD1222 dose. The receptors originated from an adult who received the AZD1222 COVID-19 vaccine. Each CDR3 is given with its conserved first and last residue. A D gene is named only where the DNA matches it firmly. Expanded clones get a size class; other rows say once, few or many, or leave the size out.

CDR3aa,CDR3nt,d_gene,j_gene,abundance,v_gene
CASSEQGSYGYTF,TGTGCCAGCAGTGAACAGGGATCCTATGGCTACACCTTC,-,TRBJ1-2,-,TRBV2
CASSQDQDFSTDTQYF,TGTGCCAGCAGCCAAGATCAGGATTTTAGCACAGATACGCAGTATTTT,-,TRBJ2-3,-,TRBV3-1/TRBV3-2
CASSLGGTYSEQFF,TGCGCCAGCAGCTTGGGCGGGACCTACAGTGAGCAGTTCTTC,-,TRBJ2-1,-,TRBV5-1
CASSRTNTGELFF,TGTGCCAGCTCCAGGACGAACACCGGGGAGCTGTTTTTT,-,TRBJ2-2,-,TRBV18
CASSAGQRSTEAFF,TGTGCCAGCAGCGCTGGACAGCGGAGTACTGAAGCTTTCTTT,-,TRBJ1-1,-,TRBV9
CASSPEYVMGGSKNIQYF,TGTGCCAGCAGCCCCGAATATGTAATGGGGGGGTCCAAAAACATTCAGTACTTC,TRBD2,TRBJ2-4,-,TRBV2
CASSQAGHDEQYF,TGTGCCAGCAGTCAGGCCGGGCACGACGAGCAGTACTTC,-,TRBJ2-7,-,TRBV7-9
CASSQDTTSSYNSPLHF,TGCGCCAGCAGCCAAGATACGACGAGCTCCTATAATTCACCCCTCCACTTT,-,TRBJ1-6,-,TRBV4-3
CASNVQGWAWVRSNQPQHF,TGTGCCAGCAACGTACAGGGGTGGGCTTGGGTAAGGAGCAATCAGCCCCAGCATTTT,TRBD1,TRBJ1-5,-,TRBV28
CASSPLAETQYF,TGTGCCAGCAGCCCGTTAGCGGAGACCCAGTACTTC,-,TRBJ2-5,-,TRBV7-8
CAGSLKGGTEAFF,TGTGCCGGCAGCTTAAAAGGTGGCACTGAAGCTTTCTTT,-,TRBJ1-1,-,TRBV7-2
CASSLLAGANTGELFF,TGTGCCAGCAGTCTGCTAGCGGGAGCGAACACCGGGGAGCTGTTTTTT,TRBD2,TRBJ2-2,once,TRBV28
CASSRSGQGIYSNQPQHF,TGTGCCAGTAGCCGGTCGGGACAGGGGATATATAGCAATCAGCCCCAGCATTTT,TRBD1,TRBJ1-5,once,TRBV19
CASSPLDRGGGNTIYF,TGTGCCAGCAGCCCCCTGGACAGGGGGGGTGGAAACACCATATATTTT,TRBD1,TRBJ1-3,-,TRBV7-3
CASRRGQGAGRNTEAFF,TGTGCCAGCAGGCGGGGACAGGGGGCAGGGCGGAACACTGAAGCTTTCTTT,TRBD1,TRBJ1-1,-,TRBV28
CASSLGPGGAYGYTF,TGTGCCAGCAGTTTGGGGCCAGGGGGCGCCTATGGCTACACCTTC,TRBD1,TRBJ1-2,-,TRBV27
CAWSVGTVNTEAFF,TGTGCCTGGAGTGTAGGGACGGTGAACACTGAAGCTTTCTTT,-,TRBJ1-1,once,TRBV30
CASRDTENTEAFF,TGTGCCAGCAGGGACACTGAGAACACTGAAGCTTTCTTT,-,TRBJ1-1,-,TRBV2
CASSLAGDGQPQHF,TGCGCCAGCAGCTTGGCGGGGGACGGCCAGCCCCAGCATTTT,-,TRBJ1-5,once,TRBV5-1
CASTATMQGIHEQYF,TGTGCCAGCACGGCCACTATGCAGGGGATCCACGAGCAGTACTTC,-,TRBJ2-7,-,TRBV6-5
CASSPSTASTDTQYF,TGTGCCAGCAGCCCGAGTACCGCTAGCACAGATACGCAGTATTTT,-,TRBJ2-3,-,TRBV5-6
CASSLGRQVNEQFF,TGCGCCAGCAGCTTGGGACGACAGGTAAATGAGCAGTTCTTC,-,TRBJ2-1,-,TRBV5-1
CASSPGTSGSVTQYF,TGTGCCAGCAGCCCCGGGACTAGCGGGAGTGTTACGCAGTATTTT,TRBD2,TRBJ2-3,-,TRBV3-1/TRBV3-2
CASSNVRGAYEQYF,TGTGCCAGCAGCAACGTGCGGGGTGCCTACGAGCAGTACTTC,-,TRBJ2-7,-,TRBV7-2
CASSQDPRGREYGYTF,TGCGCCAGCAGCCAAGATCCCAGGGGGCGAGAGTATGGCTACACCTTC,TRBD1,TRBJ1-2,-,TRBV4-3
CASRSGRVGEQYF,TGTGCCTCCCGAAGCGGGAGGGTCGGCGAGCAGTACTTC,TRBD2,TRBJ2-7,-,TRBV30
CASSSPNPPQHF,TGTGCCAGTAGTTCCCCCAATCCACCCCAGCATTTT,-,TRBJ1-5,-,TRBV19
CASSLAVGTDTDTQYF,TGCGCCAGCAGCTTGGCTGTCGGGACCGACACAGATACGCAGTATTTT,-,TRBJ2-3,once,TRBV5-1
CASSYDNQPQHF,TGTGCCAGCAGCTACGACAATCAGCCCCAGCATTTT,-,TRBJ1-5,-,TRBV7-2
CTSSCRSSGSLFLYEQYF,TGCACCAGCAGTTGCCGCAGTAGCGGGAGCCTCTTCCTCTACGAGCAGTACTTC,-,TRBJ2-7,-,TRBV1
CASSQVKRTDTQYF,TGCGCCAGCAGCCAAGTGAAAAGGACAGATACGCAGTATTTT,-,TRBJ2-3,-,TRBV4-1
CASSSLAGGQETQYF,TGTGCCAGCAGTTCCCTAGCGGGAGGCCAAGAGACCCAGTACTTC,TRBD2,TRBJ2-5,-,TRBV6-6
CASSLTGFYGYTF,TGTGCCAGCAGCTTAACAGGCTTCTATGGCTACACCTTC,-,TRBJ1-2,-,TRBV5-6
CASTTAGETQYF,TGTGCCAGCACGACAGCGGGAGAGACCCAGTACTTC,-,TRBJ2-5,-,TRBV6-5
CASSVLAPSSYEQYF,TGTGCCAGCAGCGTACTAGCGCCGAGCTCCTACGAGCAGTACTTC,TRBD2,TRBJ2-7,-,TRBV6-2/TRBV6-3
CASSTQTGSSPLHF,TGTGCCAGTAGTACCCAGACAGGGTCCTCACCCCTCCACTTT,TRBD1,TRBJ1-6,-,TRBV19
CASRSLGGSYNEQFF,TGTGCCAGCAGGAGCCTCGGGGGCTCCTACAATGAGCAGTTCTTC,-,TRBJ2-1,-,TRBV7-2
CASSLELAWNEQFF,TGCGCCAGCAGCTTGGAACTAGCCTGGAATGAGCAGTTCTTC,-,TRBJ2-1,-,TRBV5-1
CASSLGGLWGYTF,TGCGCCAGCAGCTTGGGGGGCCTCTGGGGCTACACCTTC,-,TRBJ1-2,-,TRBV5-1
CATEGTNYGYTF,TGTGCCACCGAAGGGACTAACTATGGCTACACCTTC,-,TRBJ1-2,-,TRBV5-5
CASSIGTSGRQAGANVLTF,TGTGCCAGCAGCATTGGGACTAGCGGGAGACAGGCTGGGGCCAACGTCCTGACTTTC,TRBD2,TRBJ2-6,-,TRBV5-4
CASSQDNGQVLRELFF,TGCGCCAGCAGCCAAGATAACGGGCAGGTCCTCCGGGAGCTGTTTTTT,-,TRBJ2-2,-,TRBV4-1
CASSPEGTGGAKNIQYF,TGTGCCAGCAGCCCGGAAGGGACAGGGGGAGCCAAAAACATTCAGTACTTC,TRBD1,TRBJ2-4,-,TRBV5-8
CASRTGAAGEKLFF,TGTGCCAGCAGGACAGGGGCGGCTGGTGAAAAACTGTTTTTT,TRBD1,TRBJ1-4,-,TRBV6-5
CASSIAIGVNTEAFF,TGTGCCAGTAGTATAGCAATCGGCGTGAACACTGAAGCTTTCTTT,-,TRBJ1-1,-,TRBV19
CASSLAGFTGKDEQYF,TGCGCCAGCAGCTTGGCCGGGTTTACAGGGAAGGACGAGCAGTACTTC,-,TRBJ2-7,-,TRBV5-1
CASSYSSGVTEAFF,TGTGCCAGCAGTTACTCGAGCGGGGTCACTGAAGCTTTCTTT,-,TRBJ1-1,once,TRBV6-2/TRBV6-3